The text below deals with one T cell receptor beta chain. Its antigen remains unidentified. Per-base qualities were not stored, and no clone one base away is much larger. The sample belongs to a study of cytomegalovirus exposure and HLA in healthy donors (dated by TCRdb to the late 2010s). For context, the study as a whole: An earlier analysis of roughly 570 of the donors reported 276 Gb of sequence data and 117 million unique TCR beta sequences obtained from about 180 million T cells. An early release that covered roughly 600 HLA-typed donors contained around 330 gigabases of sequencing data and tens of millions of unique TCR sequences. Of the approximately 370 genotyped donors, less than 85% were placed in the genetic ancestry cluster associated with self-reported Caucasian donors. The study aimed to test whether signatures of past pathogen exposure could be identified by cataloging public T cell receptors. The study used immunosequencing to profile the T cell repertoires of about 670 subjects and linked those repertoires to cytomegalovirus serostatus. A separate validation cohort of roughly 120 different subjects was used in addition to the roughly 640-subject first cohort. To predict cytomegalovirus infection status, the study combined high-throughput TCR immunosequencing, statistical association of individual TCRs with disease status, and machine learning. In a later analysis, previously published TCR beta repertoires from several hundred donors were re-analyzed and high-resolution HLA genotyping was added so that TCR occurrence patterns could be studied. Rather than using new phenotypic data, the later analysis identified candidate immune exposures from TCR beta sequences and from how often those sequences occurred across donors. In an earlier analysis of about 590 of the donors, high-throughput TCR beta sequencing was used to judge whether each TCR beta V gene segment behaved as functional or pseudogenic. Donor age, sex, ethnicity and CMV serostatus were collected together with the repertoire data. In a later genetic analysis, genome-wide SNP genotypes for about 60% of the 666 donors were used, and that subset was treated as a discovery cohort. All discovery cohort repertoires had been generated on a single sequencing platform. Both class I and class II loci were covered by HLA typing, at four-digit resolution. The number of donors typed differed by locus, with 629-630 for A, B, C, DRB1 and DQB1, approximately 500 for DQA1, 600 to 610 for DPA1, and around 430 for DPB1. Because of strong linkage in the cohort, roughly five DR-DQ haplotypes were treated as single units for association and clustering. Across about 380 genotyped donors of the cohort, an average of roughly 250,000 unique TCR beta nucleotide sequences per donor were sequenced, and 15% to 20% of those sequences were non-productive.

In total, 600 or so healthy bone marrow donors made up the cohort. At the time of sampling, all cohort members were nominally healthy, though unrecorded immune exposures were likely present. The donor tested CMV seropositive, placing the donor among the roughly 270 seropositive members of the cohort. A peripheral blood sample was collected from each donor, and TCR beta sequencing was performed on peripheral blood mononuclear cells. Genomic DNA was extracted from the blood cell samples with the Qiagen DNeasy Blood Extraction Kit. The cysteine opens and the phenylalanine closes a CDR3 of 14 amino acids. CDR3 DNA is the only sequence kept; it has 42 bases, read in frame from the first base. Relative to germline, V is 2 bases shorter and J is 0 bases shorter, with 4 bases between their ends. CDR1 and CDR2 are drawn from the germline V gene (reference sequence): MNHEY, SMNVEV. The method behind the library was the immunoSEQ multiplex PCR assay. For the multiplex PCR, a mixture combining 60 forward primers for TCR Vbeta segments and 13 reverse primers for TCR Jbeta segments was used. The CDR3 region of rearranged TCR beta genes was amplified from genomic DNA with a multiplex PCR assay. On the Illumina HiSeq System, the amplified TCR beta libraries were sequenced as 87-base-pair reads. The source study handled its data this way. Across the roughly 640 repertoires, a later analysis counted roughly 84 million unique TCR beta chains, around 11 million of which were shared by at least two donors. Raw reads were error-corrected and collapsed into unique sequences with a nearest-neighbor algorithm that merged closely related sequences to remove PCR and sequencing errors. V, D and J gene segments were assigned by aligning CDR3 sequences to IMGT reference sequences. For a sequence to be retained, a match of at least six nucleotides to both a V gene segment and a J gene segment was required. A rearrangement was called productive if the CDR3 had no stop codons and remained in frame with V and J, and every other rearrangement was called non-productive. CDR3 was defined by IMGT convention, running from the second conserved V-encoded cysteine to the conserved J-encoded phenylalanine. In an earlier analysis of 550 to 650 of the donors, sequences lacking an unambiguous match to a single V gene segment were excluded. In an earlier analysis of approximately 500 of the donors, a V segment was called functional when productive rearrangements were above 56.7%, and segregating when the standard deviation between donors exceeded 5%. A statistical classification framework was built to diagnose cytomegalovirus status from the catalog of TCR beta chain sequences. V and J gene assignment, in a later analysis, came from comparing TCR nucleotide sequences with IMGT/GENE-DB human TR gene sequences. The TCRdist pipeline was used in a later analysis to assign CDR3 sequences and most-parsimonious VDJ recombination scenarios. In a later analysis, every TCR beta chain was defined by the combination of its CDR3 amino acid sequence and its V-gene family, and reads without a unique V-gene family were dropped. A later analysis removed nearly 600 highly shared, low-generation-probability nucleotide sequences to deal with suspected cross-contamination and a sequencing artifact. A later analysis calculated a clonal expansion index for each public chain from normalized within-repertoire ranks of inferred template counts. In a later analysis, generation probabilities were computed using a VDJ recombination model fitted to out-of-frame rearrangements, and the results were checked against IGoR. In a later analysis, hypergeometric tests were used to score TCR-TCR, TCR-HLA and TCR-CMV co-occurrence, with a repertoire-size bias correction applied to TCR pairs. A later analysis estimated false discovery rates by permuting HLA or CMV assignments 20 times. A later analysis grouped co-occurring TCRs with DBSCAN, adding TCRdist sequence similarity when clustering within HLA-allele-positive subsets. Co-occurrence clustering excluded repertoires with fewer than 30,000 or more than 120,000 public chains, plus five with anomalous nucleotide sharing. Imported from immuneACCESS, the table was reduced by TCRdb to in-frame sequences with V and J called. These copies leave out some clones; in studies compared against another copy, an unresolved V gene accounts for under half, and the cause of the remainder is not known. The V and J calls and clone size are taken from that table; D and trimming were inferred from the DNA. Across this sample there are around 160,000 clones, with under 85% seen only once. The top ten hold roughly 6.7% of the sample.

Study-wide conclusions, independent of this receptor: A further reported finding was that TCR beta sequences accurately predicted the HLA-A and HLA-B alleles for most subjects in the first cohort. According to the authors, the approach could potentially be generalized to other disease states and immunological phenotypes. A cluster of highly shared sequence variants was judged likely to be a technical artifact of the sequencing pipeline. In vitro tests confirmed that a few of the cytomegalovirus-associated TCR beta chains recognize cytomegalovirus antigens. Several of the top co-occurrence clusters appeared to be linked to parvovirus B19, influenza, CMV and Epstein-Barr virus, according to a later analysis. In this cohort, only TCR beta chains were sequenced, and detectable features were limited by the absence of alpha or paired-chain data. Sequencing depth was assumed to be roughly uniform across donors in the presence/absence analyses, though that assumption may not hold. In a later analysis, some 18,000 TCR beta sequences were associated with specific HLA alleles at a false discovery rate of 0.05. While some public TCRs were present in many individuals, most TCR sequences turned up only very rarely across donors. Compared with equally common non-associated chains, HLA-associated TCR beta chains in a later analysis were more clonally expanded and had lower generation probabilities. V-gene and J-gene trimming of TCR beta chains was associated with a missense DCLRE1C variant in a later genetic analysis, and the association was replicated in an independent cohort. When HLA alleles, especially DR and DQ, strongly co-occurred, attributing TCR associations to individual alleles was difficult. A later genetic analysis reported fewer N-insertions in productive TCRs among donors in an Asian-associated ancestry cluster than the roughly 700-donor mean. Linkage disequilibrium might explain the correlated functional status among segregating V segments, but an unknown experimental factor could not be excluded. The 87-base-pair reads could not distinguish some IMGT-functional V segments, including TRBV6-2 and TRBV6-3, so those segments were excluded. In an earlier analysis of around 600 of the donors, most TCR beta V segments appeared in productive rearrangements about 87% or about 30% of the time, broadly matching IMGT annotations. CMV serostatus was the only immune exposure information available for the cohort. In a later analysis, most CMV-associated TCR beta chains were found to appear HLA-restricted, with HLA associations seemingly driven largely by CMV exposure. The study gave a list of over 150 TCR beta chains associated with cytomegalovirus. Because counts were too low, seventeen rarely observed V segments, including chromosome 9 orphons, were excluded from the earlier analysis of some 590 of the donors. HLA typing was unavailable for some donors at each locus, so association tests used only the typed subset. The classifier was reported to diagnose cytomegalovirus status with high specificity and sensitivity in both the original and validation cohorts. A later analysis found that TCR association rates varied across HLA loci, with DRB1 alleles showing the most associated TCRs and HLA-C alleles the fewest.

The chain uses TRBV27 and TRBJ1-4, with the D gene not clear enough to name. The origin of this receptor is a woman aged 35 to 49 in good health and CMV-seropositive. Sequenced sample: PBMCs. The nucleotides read TGTGCCAGCAGTTTACTGTCAACTAATGAAAAACTGTTTTTT. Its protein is CASSLLSTNEKLFF.